This T cell receptor (beta chain) comes out of a study of T cell responses to AZD1222 COVID-19 vaccine. Study outcomes and limitations: Spike was spanned by vaccine-associated CD4 TCRs, with dominance at 160-218 and 743-854. Clonal diversity was possibly underestimated; the donors were predominantly white British and more often female. Baseline testing showed seropositivity in only six AZD1222 recipients.

Germline V gene sequence: CDR1 LNHDA, CDR2 SQIVND (reference sequence). This CDR3 has 15 residues. V was pared by 5 bases and J by 0 bases, with 13 bases between. Produced via immunoSEQ multiplex PCR; TCRdb's table is partial and in-frame only. The sample lists 130,000 to 150,000 clones, approximately 93% occurring once. With regard to this clone: The antigen is not known.

This clonotype was sampled from an adult who had recovered from COVID-19. The sequencing used peripheral blood, collected after recovery from COVID-19. The rearrangement links TRBV19 to TRBJ1-1, with D possibly being TRBD1 (6 bases). CDR3 nucleotide sequence: TGTGCCAGTAGTTTCGACAGGAACATGAACACTGAAGCTTTCTTT. Protein product: CASSFDRNMNTEAFF.